A selection of T cell receptor beta chains follows, all from one sample in a study of regulatory T cells in long-lasting Graves disease. TCRdb redid the calling of the multiplex PCR reads with MiXCR, one entry per CDR3 protein. The table has over 350,000 distinct CDR3 sequences, around 13% seen once. This same sample was also taken into another study, of T cells in Graves' hyperthyroidism and ophthalmopathy.

This specimen was peripheral blood mononuclear cells (PBMCs), taken at new diagnosis, from a patient treated with antithyroid drugs. These receptors were taken from a woman between 50 and 59 years old with Graves disease. Both conserved end residues are part of each CDR3. Each record gives: J gene, D gene, V gene, clone size, CDR3 DNA, CDR3 protein. The D gene is left open where the match is weak. A clone size is listed for some rows: how often the clone was seen (once, few, many), or a class if it is expanded.

J gene: TRBJ1-1
D gene: -
V gene: TRBV28
clone size: many
CDR3 DNA: TGTGCCAGCAGTATGGTTCCCACTGAAGCTTTCTTT
CDR3 protein: CASSMVPTEAFF

J gene: TRBJ2-1
D gene: TRBD2
V gene: TRBV7-8
clone size: -
CDR3 DNA: TGTGCCAGCAGCCCGGTCGGGGGGACCGGGACTAGCGGGAGGCCGAATGAGCAGTTCTTC
CDR3 protein: CASSPVGGTGTSGRPNEQFF

J gene: TRBJ1-5
D gene: -
V gene: TRBV5-7
clone size: -
CDR3 DNA: TGTGCCAGCAGCTTGAGGCTAAGCGGCAATCAGCCCCAGCATTTT
CDR3 protein: CASSLRLSGNQPQHF

J gene: TRBJ2-7
D gene: -
V gene: TRBV3-1
clone size: few
CDR3 DNA: TGTGCCAGCAGCCAGGGGCCGGGACAAGCCTACGAGCAGTACTTC
CDR3 protein: CASSQGPGQAYEQYF

J gene: TRBJ2-7
D gene: -
V gene: TRBV2
clone size: many
CDR3 DNA: TGTGCCAGCAGCTCAACCCCGGGTTACGAGCAGTACTTC
CDR3 protein: CASSSTPGYEQYF

J gene: TRBJ2-7
D gene: -
V gene: TRBV19
clone size: few
CDR3 DNA: TGTGCCGGAGGACGGACAGACGACTCCTACGAGCAGTACTTC
CDR3 protein: CAGGRTDDSYEQYF

J gene: TRBJ2-3
D gene: TRBD2
V gene: TRBV6-5
clone size: -
CDR3 DNA: TGTGCCAGCAGTTACCTCGCGGGAGGCAGCACAGATACGCAGTATTTT
CDR3 protein: CASSYLAGGSTDTQYF

J gene: TRBJ2-3
D gene: TRBD2
V gene: TRBV30
clone size: few
CDR3 DNA: TGTGCCTGGAGTGCTGAAGGGAGGGTGACAGATACGCAGTATTTT
CDR3 protein: CAWSAEGRVTDTQYF

J gene: TRBJ2-5
D gene: TRBD1
V gene: TRBV6-2/TRBV6-3
clone size: many
CDR3 DNA: TGTGCCAGCAGTCATGGACAGGGGGTGGGGGAGACCCAGTACTTC
CDR3 protein: CASSHGQGVGETQYF

J gene: TRBJ2-3
D gene: -
V gene: TRBV3-1
clone size: -
CDR3 DNA: TGTGCCAGCAGCCAAGTTCTAGCGTATGGCACAGATACGCAGTATTTT
CDR3 protein: CASSQVLAYGTDTQYF

J gene: TRBJ1-1
D gene: TRBD1
V gene: TRBV5-1
clone size: many
CDR3 DNA: TGCGCCAGCAGCTCCGGACAGGGGGCAATGAACACTGAAGCTTTCTTT
CDR3 protein: CASSSGQGAMNTEAFF

J gene: TRBJ1-3
D gene: TRBD1
V gene: TRBV18
clone size: -
CDR3 DNA: TGTGCCAGCTCACCACGGACAGGCCTTTTCTCTGGAAACACCATATATTTT
CDR3 protein: CASSPRTGLFSGNTIYF

J gene: TRBJ2-5
D gene: -
V gene: TRBV3-1
clone size: -
CDR3 DNA: TGTGCCAGCAGCCAAGACCCCGTTACAGGGTTTGTGGAGACCCAGTACTTC
CDR3 protein: CASSQDPVTGFVETQYF

J gene: TRBJ1-6
D gene: -
V gene: TRBV6-1
clone size: -
CDR3 DNA: TGTGCCAGCAGGGGACTGAATAATTCACCCCTCCACTTT
CDR3 protein: CASRGLNNSPLHF

J gene: TRBJ1-1
D gene: TRBD1
V gene: TRBV19
clone size: few
CDR3 DNA: TGTGCCAGTAGCCCACAGGGGGCTCACACTGAAGCTTTCTTT
CDR3 protein: CASSPQGAHTEAFF

J gene: TRBJ2-7
D gene: TRBD2
V gene: TRBV12-3/TRBV12-4
clone size: many
CDR3 DNA: TGTGCCAGCAGACTAGCGGGAGAACCCTACGAGCAGTACTTC
CDR3 protein: CASRLAGEPYEQYF

J gene: TRBJ1-1
D gene: -
V gene: TRBV11-3
clone size: -
CDR3 DNA: TGTGCCAGCAGCAAGACTCCCGCCAGGTCCGGCCCGCATGATGAAGCTTTCTTT
CDR3 protein: CASSKTPARSGPHDEAFF

J gene: TRBJ1-2
D gene: -
V gene: TRBV19
clone size: -
CDR3 DNA: TGTGCCAGTAGTATCCTCCAGGGGCAGAACTATGGCTACACCTTC
CDR3 protein: CASSILQGQNYGYTF

J gene: TRBJ2-5
D gene: -
V gene: TRBV3-1
clone size: many
CDR3 DNA: TGTGCCAGCAGCCAAGCAAACGGAGAGACCCAGTACTTC
CDR3 protein: CASSQANGETQYF

J gene: TRBJ2-3
D gene: -
V gene: TRBV6-1
clone size: few
CDR3 DNA: TGTGCCAGCAGCCGCGGAGTAGCGTCAGATACGCAGTATTTT
CDR3 protein: CASSRGVASDTQYF

J gene: TRBJ2-5
D gene: -
V gene: TRBV6-4
clone size: many
CDR3 DNA: TGTGCCAGCAGTGACTCGAATACGCCCCAAGAGACCCAGTACTTC
CDR3 protein: CASSDSNTPQETQYF

J gene: TRBJ1-1
D gene: -
V gene: TRBV28
clone size: few
CDR3 DNA: TGTGCCAGCAGTGCCCTCGGTGAAGCTTTCTTT
CDR3 protein: CASSALGEAFF

J gene: TRBJ2-7
D gene: -
V gene: TRBV11-2
clone size: few
CDR3 DNA: TGTGCCAGCAGCTTAGCGTACTACGGCGAGCAGTACTTC
CDR3 protein: CASSLAYYGEQYF

J gene: TRBJ1-5
D gene: -
V gene: TRBV3-1
clone size: many
CDR3 DNA: TGTGCCAGCAGCCCCGGAACGGGTGATCGGCCCCAGCATTTT
CDR3 protein: CASSPGTGDRPQHF

J gene: TRBJ1-4
D gene: -
V gene: TRBV2
clone size: -
CDR3 DNA: TGTGCCAGCCCCAGCTTGCGGCAGGAGCCGATGAAAAAGGTGTGGCTGTTTTTT
CDR3 protein: CASPSLRQEPMKKVWLFF

J gene: TRBJ1-5
D gene: -
V gene: TRBV2
clone size: many
CDR3 DNA: TGTGCCAGCAGTGAGGAGGATAGCAATCAGCCCCAGCATTTT
CDR3 protein: CASSEEDSNQPQHF

J gene: TRBJ2-7
D gene: TRBD1
V gene: TRBV28
clone size: many
CDR3 DNA: TGTGCCAGCAGTCCGACAGGGGGCTACGAGCAGTACTTC
CDR3 protein: CASSPTGGYEQYF

J gene: TRBJ1-4
D gene: TRBD1
V gene: TRBV5-1
clone size: -
CDR3 DNA: TGCGCCAGCAGCTCGGGACAGGATAATGAAAAACTGTTTTTT
CDR3 protein: CASSSGQDNEKLFF

J gene: TRBJ2-7
D gene: TRBD2
V gene: TRBV18
clone size: -
CDR3 DNA: TGTGCCAGCTCACCTCGCCAAATTAGCGGGAGTTCGACCTACGAGCAGTACTTC
CDR3 protein: CASSPRQISGSSTYEQYF

J gene: TRBJ2-6
D gene: -
V gene: TRBV28
clone size: -
CDR3 DNA: TGTGCCAGCAGTGAGGGGGGGATGATTGGGGCCAACGTCCTGACTTTC
CDR3 protein: CASSEGGMIGANVLTF

J gene: TRBJ2-7
D gene: -
V gene: TRBV5-1
clone size: many
CDR3 DNA: TGCGCCAACAGCACGGGGGGCGGGAAGAGCTCCTACGAGCAGTACTTC
CDR3 protein: CANSTGGGKSSYEQYF

J gene: TRBJ2-3
D gene: -
V gene: TRBV28
clone size: many
CDR3 DNA: TGTGCCAGCAGTTCAAGTTTCGATACGCAGTATTTT
CDR3 protein: CASSSSFDTQYF

J gene: TRBJ1-1
D gene: -
V gene: TRBV12-3/TRBV12-4
clone size: -
CDR3 DNA: TGTGCCAGCAGTTGGGGAGAGCCAGAAGCTTTCTTT
CDR3 protein: CASSWGEPEAFF

J gene: TRBJ2-7
D gene: -
V gene: TRBV3-1
clone size: -
CDR3 DNA: TGTGCCAGCAGCCGCCTCTACGAGCAGTACTTC
CDR3 protein: CASSRLYEQYF

J gene: TRBJ2-1
D gene: TRBD2
V gene: TRBV12-5
clone size: many
CDR3 DNA: TGTGCTAGTGGTTTGGGGCGGACTAGCGGGAGAATACGGCAGTTCTTC
CDR3 protein: CASGLGRTSGRIRQFF

J gene: TRBJ2-1
D gene: -
V gene: TRBV2
clone size: -
CDR3 DNA: TGTGCCAGTAACCCGCTCGGACGTGAGCAGTTCTTC
CDR3 protein: CASNPLGREQFF

J gene: TRBJ1-1
D gene: -
V gene: TRBV10-3
clone size: few
CDR3 DNA: TGTGCCATCAGTGTTAACAGGGTAGGGCACACTGAAGCTTTCTTT
CDR3 protein: CAISVNRVGHTEAFF

J gene: TRBJ2-3
D gene: TRBD2
V gene: TRBV27
clone size: -
CDR3 DNA: TGTGCCAGCAGTCAATCCCGGCTAGCGGGAGAACCAGATACGCAGTATTTT
CDR3 protein: CASSQSRLAGEPDTQYF